The following is a TCR beta chain sequence with its context. The same CDR3 also results from other DNA sequences found in this sample. Per germline, CDR1 KGHSH and CDR2 LQKENI. The CDR3 contains 13 residues. Trimming shortened V by 6 bases and J by 0 bases, and 7 bases separated the two germline ends. The sample is drawn from a study of T cell clones after liver transplantation. In the study overall: Post-transplant blood was tracked for graft-donor-reactive T cell clones identified in a pre-transplant mixed lymphocyte reaction. HCV positivity affected three of eight recipients; the rest lacked autoimmune or viral indications.

Profiling relied on immunoSEQ multiplex PCR, and the TCRdb table lists in-frame clones only, not all of them. The top ten clones hold 0.75% to 1% of a sample with about 68,000 clones, approximately 92% of them seen once. This specimen consisted of CD4+ T cells from blood, obtained around 25 months after liver transplant. The chain combines TRBV18 with TRBJ2-3; D remains unclear. This clonotype was obtained from a human patient who received a liver transplant. Some T cells may have come from the graft donor. CDR3 DNA: TGTGCCAGCTCGCCATCTAGCACAGATACGCAGTATTTT. Translated: CASSPSSTDTQYF.